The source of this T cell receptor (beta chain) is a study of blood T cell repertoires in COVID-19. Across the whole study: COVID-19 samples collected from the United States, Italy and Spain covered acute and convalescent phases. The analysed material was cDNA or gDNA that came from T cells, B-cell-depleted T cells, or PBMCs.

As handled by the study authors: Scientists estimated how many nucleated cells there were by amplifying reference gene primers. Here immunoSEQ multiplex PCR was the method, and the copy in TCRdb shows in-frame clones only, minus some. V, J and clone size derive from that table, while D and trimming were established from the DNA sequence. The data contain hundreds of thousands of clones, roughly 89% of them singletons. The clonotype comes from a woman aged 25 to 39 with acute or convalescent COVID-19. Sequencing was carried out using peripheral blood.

CDR3 loop: CASSLAGQASNTGELFF. CDR3 in DNA: TGTGCCAGCAGCTTAGCCGGACAGGCTTCGAACACCGGGGAGCTGTTTTTT. This sequence joins TRBV7-9 and TRBJ2-2, with 7 bases lining up with TRBD1. The length of the CDR3 is 17 residues. Trimming cost V 0 bases and J 0 bases; bases outside gene matches: 4. Looked up from germline, CDR1 is SEHNR and CDR2 is FQNEAQ (reference sequence).